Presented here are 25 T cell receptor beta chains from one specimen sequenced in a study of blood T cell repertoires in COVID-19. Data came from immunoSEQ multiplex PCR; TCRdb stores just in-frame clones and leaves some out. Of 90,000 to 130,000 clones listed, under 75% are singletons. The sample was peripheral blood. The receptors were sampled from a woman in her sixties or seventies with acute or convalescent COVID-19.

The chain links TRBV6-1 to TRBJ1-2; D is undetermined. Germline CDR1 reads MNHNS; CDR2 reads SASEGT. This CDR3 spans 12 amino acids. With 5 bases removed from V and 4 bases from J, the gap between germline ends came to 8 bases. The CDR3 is CASSKESYGYTF. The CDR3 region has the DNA TGTGCCAGCAGTAAGGAGTCCTATGGCTACACCTTC.

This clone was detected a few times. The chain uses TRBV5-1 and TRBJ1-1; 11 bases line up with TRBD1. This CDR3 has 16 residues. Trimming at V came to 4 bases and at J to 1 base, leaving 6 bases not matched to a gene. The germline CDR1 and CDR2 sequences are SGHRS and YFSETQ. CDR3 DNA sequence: TGCGCCAGCAGCAGTGGACAGGGGGCAGCGAACACTGAAGCTTTCTTT. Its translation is CASSSGQGAANTEAFF.

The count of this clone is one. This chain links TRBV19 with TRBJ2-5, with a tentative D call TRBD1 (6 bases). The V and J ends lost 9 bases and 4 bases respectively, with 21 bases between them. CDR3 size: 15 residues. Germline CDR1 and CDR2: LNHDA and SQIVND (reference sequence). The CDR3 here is CASAANRAGGETQYF. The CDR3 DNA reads TGTGCCAGCGCCGCGAACAGGGCTGGGGGAGAGACCCAGTACTTC.

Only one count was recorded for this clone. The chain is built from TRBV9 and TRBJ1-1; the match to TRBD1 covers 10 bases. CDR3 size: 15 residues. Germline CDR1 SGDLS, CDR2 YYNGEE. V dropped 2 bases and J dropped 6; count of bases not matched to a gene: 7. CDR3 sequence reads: CASSVLGQGVSEAFF. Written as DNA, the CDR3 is TGTGCCAGCAGCGTCCTCGGACAGGGGGTCTCTGAAGCTTTCTTT.

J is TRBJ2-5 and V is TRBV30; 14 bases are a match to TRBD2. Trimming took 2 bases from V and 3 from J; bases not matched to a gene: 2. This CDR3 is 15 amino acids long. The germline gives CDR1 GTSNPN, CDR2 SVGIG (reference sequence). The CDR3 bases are TGTGCCTGGAGTAAGGGACTAGCGGGGGAAGAGACCCAGTACTTC. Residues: CAWSKGLAGEETQYF.

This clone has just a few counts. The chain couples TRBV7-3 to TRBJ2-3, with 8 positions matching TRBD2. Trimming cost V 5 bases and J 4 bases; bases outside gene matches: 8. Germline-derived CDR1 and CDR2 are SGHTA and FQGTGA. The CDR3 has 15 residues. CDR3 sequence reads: CASSLGLARSDTQYF. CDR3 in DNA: TGTGCCAGCAGCCTCGGACTAGCTCGCTCAGATACGCAGTATTTT. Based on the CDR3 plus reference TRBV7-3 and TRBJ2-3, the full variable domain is GAGVSQTPSNKVTEKGKYVELRCDPISGHTALYWYRQSLGQGPEFLIYFQGTGAADDSGLPNDRFFAVRPEGSVSTLKIQRTERGDSAVYLCASSLGLARSDTQYFGPGTRLTVL.

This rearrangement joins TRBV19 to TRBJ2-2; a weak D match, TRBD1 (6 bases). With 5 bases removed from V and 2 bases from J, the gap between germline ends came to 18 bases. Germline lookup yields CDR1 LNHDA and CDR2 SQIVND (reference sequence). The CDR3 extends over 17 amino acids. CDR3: CASSPRQAPYNTGELFF. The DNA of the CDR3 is TGTGCCAGTAGTCCGAGACAGGCGCCGTACAACACCGGGGAGCTGTTTTTT.

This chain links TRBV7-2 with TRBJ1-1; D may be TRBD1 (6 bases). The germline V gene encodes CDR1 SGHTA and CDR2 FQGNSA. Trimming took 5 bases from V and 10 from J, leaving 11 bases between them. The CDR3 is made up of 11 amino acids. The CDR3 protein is CASSAYRAAFF. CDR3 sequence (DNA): TGTGCCAGCAGCGCGTACAGGGCAGCTTTCTTT.

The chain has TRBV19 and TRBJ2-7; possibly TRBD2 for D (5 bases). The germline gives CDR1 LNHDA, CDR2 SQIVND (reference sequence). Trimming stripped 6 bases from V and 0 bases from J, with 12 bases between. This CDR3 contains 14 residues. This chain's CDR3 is CASRPGSNSYEQYF. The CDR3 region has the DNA TGTGCCAGTAGACCGGGGTCGAACTCCTACGAGCAGTACTTC. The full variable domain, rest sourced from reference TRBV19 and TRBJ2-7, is DGGITQSPKYLFRKEGQNVTLSCEQNLNHDAMYWYRQDPGQGLRLIYYSQIVNDFQKGDIAEGYSVSREKKESFPLTVTSAQKNPTAFYLCASRPGSNSYEQYFGPGTRLTVT.

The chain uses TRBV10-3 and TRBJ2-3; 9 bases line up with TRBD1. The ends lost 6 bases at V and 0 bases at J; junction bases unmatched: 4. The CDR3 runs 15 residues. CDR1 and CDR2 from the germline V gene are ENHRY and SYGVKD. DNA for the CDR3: TGTGCCATCAGGACCGGGACAGGGAGCACAGATACGCAGTATTTT. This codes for CAIRTGTGSTDTQYF.

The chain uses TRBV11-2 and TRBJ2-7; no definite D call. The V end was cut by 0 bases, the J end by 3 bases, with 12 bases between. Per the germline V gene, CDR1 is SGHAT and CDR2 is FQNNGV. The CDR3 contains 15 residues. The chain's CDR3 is CASSLEVHSFYEQYF. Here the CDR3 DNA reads TGTGCCAGCAGCTTAGAAGTCCACAGTTTCTACGAGCAGTACTTC.

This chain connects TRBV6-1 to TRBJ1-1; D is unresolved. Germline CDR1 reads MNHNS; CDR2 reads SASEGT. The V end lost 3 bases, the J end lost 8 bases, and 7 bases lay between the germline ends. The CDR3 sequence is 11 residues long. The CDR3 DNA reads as TGTGCCAGCAGTGATACGAGGGAAGCTTTCTTT. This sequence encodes CASSDTREAFF.

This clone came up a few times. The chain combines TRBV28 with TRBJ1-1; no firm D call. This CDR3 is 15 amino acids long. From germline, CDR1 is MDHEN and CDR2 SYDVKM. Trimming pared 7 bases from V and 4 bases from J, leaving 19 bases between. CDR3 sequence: CASTYAGGRGTEAFF. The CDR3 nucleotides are TGTGCCAGCACCTACGCGGGAGGGAGAGGCACTGAAGCTTTCTTT.

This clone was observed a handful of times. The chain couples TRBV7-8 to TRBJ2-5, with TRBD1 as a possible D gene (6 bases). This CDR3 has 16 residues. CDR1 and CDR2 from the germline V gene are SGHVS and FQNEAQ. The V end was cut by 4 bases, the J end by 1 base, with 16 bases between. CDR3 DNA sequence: TGTGCCAGCAGCTACCAGGGGTGGCGAACCCAAGAGACCCAGTACTTC. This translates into CASSYQGWRTQETQYF.

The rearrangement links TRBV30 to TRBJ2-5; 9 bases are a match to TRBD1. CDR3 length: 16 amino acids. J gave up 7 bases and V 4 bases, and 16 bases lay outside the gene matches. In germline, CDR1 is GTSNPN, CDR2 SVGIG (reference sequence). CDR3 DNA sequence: TGTGCCTGGAATCCCGCCGGACAGGGGTTACGAGGGACCCAGTACTTC. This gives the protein CAWNPAGQGLRGTQYF.

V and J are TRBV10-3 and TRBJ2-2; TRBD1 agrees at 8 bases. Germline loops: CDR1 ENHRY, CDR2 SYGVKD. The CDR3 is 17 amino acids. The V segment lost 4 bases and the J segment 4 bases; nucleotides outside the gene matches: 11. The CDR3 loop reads CAISGRGQGGGTGELFF. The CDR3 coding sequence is TGTGCCATCAGTGGCCGTGGACAGGGAGGAGGCACCGGGGAGCTGTTTTTT.

The CDR3 here is CASYYGGGNQPQHF. In nucleotides, the CDR3 is TGTGCCAGTTACTACGGAGGCGGCAATCAGCCCCAGCATTTT. V usage is TRBV28 and J usage is TRBJ1-5; D unclear. The CDR3 has 14 amino acids. CDR1 is MDHEN, CDR2 SYDVKM, per germline. The germline V and J ends were trimmed by 9 bases and 2 bases, with 14 bases remaining between them.

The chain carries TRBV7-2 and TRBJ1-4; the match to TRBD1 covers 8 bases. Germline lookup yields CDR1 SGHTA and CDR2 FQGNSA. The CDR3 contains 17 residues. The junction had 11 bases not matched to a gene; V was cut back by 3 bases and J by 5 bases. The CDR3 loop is CASSFGQGRAQNEKLFF. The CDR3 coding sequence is TGTGCCAGCAGCTTCGGACAGGGTCGAGCTCAGAATGAAAAACTGTTTTTT.

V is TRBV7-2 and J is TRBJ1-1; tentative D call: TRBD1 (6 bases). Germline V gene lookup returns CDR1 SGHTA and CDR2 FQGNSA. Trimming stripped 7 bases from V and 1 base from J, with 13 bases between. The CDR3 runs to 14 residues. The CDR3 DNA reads TGTGCCAGCAATATACAGGGATCGAACACTGAAGCTTTCTTT. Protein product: CASNIQGSNTEAFF.

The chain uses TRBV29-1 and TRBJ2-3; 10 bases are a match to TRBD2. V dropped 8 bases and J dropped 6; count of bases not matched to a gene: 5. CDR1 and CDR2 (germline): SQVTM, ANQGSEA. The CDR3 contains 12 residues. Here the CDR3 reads CSPRTSGDTQYF. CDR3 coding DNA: TGCAGCCCACGGACTAGCGGTGATACGCAGTATTTT.

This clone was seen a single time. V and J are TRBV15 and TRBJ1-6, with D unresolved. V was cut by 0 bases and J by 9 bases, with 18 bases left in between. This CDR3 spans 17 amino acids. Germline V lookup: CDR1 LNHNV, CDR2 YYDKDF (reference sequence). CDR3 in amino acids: CATSRDQRRRERSPLHF. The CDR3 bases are TGTGCCACCAGCAGAGATCAACGGCGGAGGGAGCGTTCACCCCTCCACTTT.

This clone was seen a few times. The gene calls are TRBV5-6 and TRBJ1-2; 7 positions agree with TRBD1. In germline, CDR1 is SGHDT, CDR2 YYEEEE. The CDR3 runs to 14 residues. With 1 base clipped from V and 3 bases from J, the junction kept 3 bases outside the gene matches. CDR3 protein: CASSLIGQDYGYTF. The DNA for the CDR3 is TGTGCCAGCAGCTTGATTGGACAGGACTATGGCTACACCTTC.

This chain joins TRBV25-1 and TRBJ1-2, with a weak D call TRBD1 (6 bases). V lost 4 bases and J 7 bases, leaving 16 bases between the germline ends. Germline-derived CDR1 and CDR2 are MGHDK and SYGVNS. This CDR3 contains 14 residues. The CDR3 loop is CASSAQQGWLGYTF. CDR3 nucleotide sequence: TGTGCCAGCAGTGCACAACAGGGTTGGCTTGGCTACACCTTC.

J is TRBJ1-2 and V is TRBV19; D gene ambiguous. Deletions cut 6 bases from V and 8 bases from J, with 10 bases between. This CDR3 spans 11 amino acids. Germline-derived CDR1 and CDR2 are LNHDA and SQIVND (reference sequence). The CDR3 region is CASREGLGYTF. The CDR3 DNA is TGTGCCAGTAGGGAGGGCCTGGGCTACACCTTC.

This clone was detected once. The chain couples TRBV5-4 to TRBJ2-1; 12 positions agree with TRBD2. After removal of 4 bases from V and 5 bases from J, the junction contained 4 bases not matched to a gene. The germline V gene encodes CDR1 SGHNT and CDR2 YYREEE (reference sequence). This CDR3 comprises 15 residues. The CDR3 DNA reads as TGTGCCAGCAGCGAGACTAGCGGGGGTCACAATGAGCAGTTCTTC. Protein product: CASSETSGGHNEQFF. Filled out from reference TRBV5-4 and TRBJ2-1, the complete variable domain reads ETGVTQSPTHLIKTRGQQVTLRCSSQSGHNTVSWYQQALGQGPQFIFQYYREEENGRGNFPPRFSGLQFPNYSSELNVNALELDDSALYLCASSETSGGHNEQFFGPGTRLTVL.